Listed below are T cell receptor beta chains from one sample, sequenced in a study of cytomegalovirus exposure and HLA in healthy donors. Clones were sequenced by immunoSEQ multiplex PCR, and TCRdb holds only the in-frame ones, with some missing. The sample records some 180,000 clones, more than 70% being singletons. The sample taken for sequencing was PBMCs. The receptors here all came from a man aged 35 to 55 in good health and CMV-seropositive. Both conserved end residues are part of each CDR3. D genes are given only for firm matches. Clone size is shown for a subset of rows, as once, few, many or a class of expanded clone.

V	J	D	size	CDR3	DNA
TRBV30	TRBJ1-3	TRBD1	once	CAWSMGTGPISGNTIYF	TGTGCCTGGAGTATGGGGACAGGGCCCATCTCTGGAAACACCATATATTTT
TRBV29-1	TRBJ1-1	-	-	CSARNQGEAFF	TGCAGCGCCCGAAACCAGGGTGAAGCTTTCTTT
TRBV7-2	TRBJ2-3	TRBD2	-	CASSSGLAGNTDTQYF	TGTGCCAGCAGCTCGGGACTAGCGGGGAACACAGATACGCAGTATTTT
TRBV5-8	TRBJ1-1	-	-	CASSLRQGAFF	TGTGCCAGCAGCTTGCGTCAGGGGGCTTTCTTT
TRBV7-9	TRBJ1-1	-	once	CAGGGGYGMNTEAFF	TGTGCCGGGGGAGGGGGTTATGGGATGAACACTGAAGCTTTCTTT
TRBV7-9	TRBJ1-1	TRBD1	-	CASSSTGGKITEAFF	TGTGCCAGCAGTTCCACAGGGGGCAAGATCACTGAAGCTTTCTTT
TRBV11-2	TRBJ2-7	-	-	CASRAGPPYEQYF	TGTGCCAGCAGGGCAGGTCCTCCCTACGAGCAGTACTTC
TRBV5-1	TRBJ2-1	TRBD1	-	CASSLATGGWNEQFF	TGCGCCAGCAGCTTGGCCACAGGGGGCTGGAATGAGCAGTTCTTC
TRBV6-6	TRBJ1-2	TRBD1	-	CASRLQGSHYGYTF	TGTGCCAGCAGATTACAGGGGTCCCACTATGGCTACACCTTC
TRBV5-1	TRBJ2-7	-	few	CASSQRRASGFRSEQYF	TGCGCCAGCAGCCAACGCCGGGCGTCGGGGTTTAGGAGCGAGCAGTACTTC
TRBV5-1	TRBJ1-1	TRBD1	-	CASSLATGDLGTEAFF	TGCGCCAGCAGCTTGGCCACAGGGGATTTGGGCACTGAAGCTTTCTTT
TRBV6-5	TRBJ1-4	-	-	CASSYRRAGGEKLFF	TGTGCCAGCAGCTACCGTAGGGCAGGAGGTGAAAAACTGTTTTTT
TRBV6-1	TRBJ1-1	TRBD1	-	CASSPTGKNTEAFF	TGTGCCAGCAGTCCGACAGGGAAGAACACTGAAGCTTTCTTT
TRBV29-1	TRBJ2-3	TRBD2	-	CSVLGTSGRGGTDTQYF	TGCAGCGTTCTCGGGACTAGCGGGAGGGGGGGCACAGATACGCAGTATTTT
TRBV6-6	TRBJ1-1	-	-	CASSYSGAGNTEAFF	TGTGCCAGCAGTTACTCCGGGGCGGGAAACACTGAAGCTTTCTTT
TRBV5-1	TRBJ2-1	-	-	CASSFSRGGNEQFF	TGCGCCAGCAGCTTCAGTAGGGGTGGCAATGAGCAGTTCTTC
TRBV5-1	TRBJ2-5	TRBD2	-	CASSWDRGAGVGETQYF	TGCGCCAGCAGCTGGGACCGAGGAGCGGGAGTGGGGGAGACCCAGTACTTC
TRBV27	TRBJ1-5	-	-	CASSLMQGRQPQHF	TGTGCCAGCAGTTTGATGCAGGGGCGGCAGCCCCAGCATTTT
TRBV5-6	TRBJ2-2	-	few	CASSLGASPGELFF	TGTGCCAGCAGCTTGGGGGCCAGCCCCGGGGAGCTGTTTTTT
TRBV27	TRBJ2-3	TRBD2	-	CASSLLAGGADTQYF	TGTGCCAGCAGTTTACTAGCGGGGGGGGCAGATACGCAGTATTTT
TRBV30	TRBJ1-1	-	-	CAWSVATNTEAFF	TGTGCCTGGAGTGTAGCCACGAACACTGAAGCTTTCTTT
TRBV6-6	TRBJ1-1	-	once	CASERSGIVNTEAFF	TGTGCCAGCGAGCGGTCGGGGATCGTGAACACTGAAGCTTTCTTT
TRBV4-3	TRBJ2-1	TRBD2	-	CASRQGLASYEQFF	TGCGCCAGCAGACAAGGACTAGCTTCGTATGAGCAGTTCTTC
TRBV9	TRBJ2-7	-	-	CASSFSGDDYEQYF	TGTGCCAGCAGCTTCTCCGGGGATGACTACGAGCAGTACTTC
TRBV7-9	TRBJ1-2	-	-	CASSSLGEDLYGYTF	TGTGCCAGCAGCTCACTAGGGGAGGATCTCTATGGCTACACCTTC
TRBV2	TRBJ2-7	-	-	CASNPLSGSYEQYF	TGTGCCAGCAACCCTCTGAGTGGTTCCTACGAGCAGTACTTC
TRBV6-5	TRBJ1-2	-	-	CASSEEGGYGYTF	TGTGCCAGCAGTGAAGAAGGCGGCTATGGCTACACCTTC
TRBV5-1	TRBJ2-2	TRBD1	-	CASGRGRGTGELFF	TGCGCCAGCGGCAGGGGGCGCGGCACCGGGGAGCTGTTTTTT
TRBV6-5	TRBJ1-1	TRBD1	-	CASSRWDSSTEAFF	TGTGCCAGCAGTCGTTGGGACAGTTCTACTGAAGCTTTCTTT